A selection of T cell receptor beta chains follows, all from one sample in a study of T cell responses to AZD1222 COVID-19 vaccine. The repertoire was sequenced with immunoSEQ multiplex PCR; TCRdb's copy has only in-frame clones and lacks some. This sample has 150,000 to 170,000 clones, with approximately 90% found just once. Sequenced here: peripheral blood, sampled on day 0 of AZD1222 vaccination. All receptors come from an adult in good health. CDR3s leave out the opening cysteine and the closing phenylalanine or tryptophan. The D gene is left open where the match is weak. A clone size is listed for some rows: how often the clone was seen (once, few, many), or a class if it is expanded.

V	D	J	size	CDR3
TRBV6-5	TRBD2	TRBJ2-4	.	ASSYSGALKNIQY
TRBV7-2	TRBD1	TRBJ2-3	.	ASSLAGQGATDTQY
TRBV7-7	.	TRBJ1-3	.	ASSFDSNSGNTIY
TRBV5-6	TRBD1	TRBJ2-7	.	ASSLGQAITYEQY
TRBV6-6	.	TRBJ2-1	.	ASSGARISEQF
TRBV7-2	.	TRBJ1-1	once	ASSYGGNTEAF
TRBV7-2	.	TRBJ2-2	.	ASSLASLNTGELF
TRBV6-2/TRBV6-3	TRBD1	TRBJ2-1	.	ASSYSFGTGINNEQF
TRBV27	TRBD2	TRBJ2-1	.	ASSPPGLAGASDNEQF
TRBV9	TRBD1	TRBJ2-3	once	ASSVETGFIDTQY
TRBV5-1	.	TRBJ1-3	.	ASSLQGVGNTIY
TRBV11-2	TRBD2	TRBJ2-7	.	ASTFSSGTSGIYEQY
TRBV7-2	.	TRBJ2-7	.	ASSLATAVREQY
TRBV7-3	.	TRBJ2-1	.	ASSSTRSSYNEQF
TRBV29-1	.	TRBJ2-7	.	SARAGPTYEQY
TRBV3-1/TRBV3-2	.	TRBJ1-1	.	ASSRLLAGDTEAF
TRBV2	.	TRBJ1-5	once	ASRRGGNQPQH
TRBV27	.	TRBJ1-2	.	ASSLRGVNGYT
TRBV7-8	.	TRBJ1-5	.	ASSLGGGRPQH
TRBV2	TRBD2	TRBJ2-5	once	ASSGLAGGPETQY
TRBV5-4	.	TRBJ1-2	.	ASSLSGYYGYT
TRBV5-1	.	TRBJ1-2	.	ASSIQLNYGYT
TRBV5-1	.	TRBJ2-2	once	ASSFQNTGELF
TRBV19	.	TRBJ2-2	.	ASSHRVHTGELF
TRBV5-5	TRBD2	TRBJ2-7	.	ASSPTSGSYEQY
TRBV29-1	.	TRBJ1-3	.	SFRRSGNTIY
TRBV15	.	TRBJ1-6	.	ATSRDRGASYNSPLH
TRBV3-1/TRBV3-2	.	TRBJ1-6	.	ASSQTPTAHSPLH
TRBV2	.	TRBJ2-2	.	ASRTGRVNGELF
TRBV12-3/TRBV12-4	.	TRBJ2-7	.	ASSSPRVHEQY
TRBV19	TRBD1	TRBJ2-2	.	ASSGTDLNTGELF
TRBV27	.	TRBJ1-4	.	ASSPGGKLF
TRBV12-3/TRBV12-4	.	TRBJ1-5	.	ASRIGDQPQH
TRBV30	.	TRBJ1-5	few	AWSHGGQDQPQH
TRBV2	.	TRBJ2-2	.	ASRKTDTGELF
TRBV18	.	TRBJ2-4	.	ASCDGLAKNIQY
TRBV23-1	.	TRBJ1-6	.	ASQSGDNSPLH
TRBV7-9	TRBD1	TRBJ1-1	.	ASTSTGPLNTEAF
TRBV3-1/TRBV3-2	TRBD2	TRBJ2-7	.	ASSQGGGPYEQY
TRBV19	.	TRBJ1-6	once	ASSSGDGIYNSPLH
TRBV19	.	TRBJ1-1	.	ASSIEFWGTEAF
TRBV6-6	TRBD1	TRBJ2-7	.	ASSRPGQVSYEQY
TRBV9	.	TRBJ2-2	.	ASSDPQDYSNTGELF
TRBV19	.	TRBJ1-6	.	ASSIQTNSPLH
TRBV2	.	TRBJ1-4	.	ASRDRRGEKLF
TRBV19	.	TRBJ1-5	once	ASSGVTGNQPQH
TRBV6-6	.	TRBJ1-5	.	ASSYGDQPQH
TRBV6-1	.	TRBJ2-3	.	ASSELAGPDTQY
TRBV28	.	TRBJ1-3	.	ASSSGGSTIY
TRBV20-1	TRBD2	TRBJ2-5	.	SASRGVNQETQY
TRBV18	TRBD1	TRBJ1-1	.	ASSPGTGRDTEAF
TRBV5-1	TRBD1	TRBJ1-1	.	ASSFPGGNTEAF
TRBV6-5	TRBD1	TRBJ2-7	once	ASSTDRAVHEQY
TRBV29-1	TRBD2	TRBJ2-1	.	SVVSWQGGNEQF
TRBV11-2	.	TRBJ1-1	.	ASSLGVPMNTEAF
TRBV6-5	.	TRBJ2-7	.	ASGAGLHTYEQY
TRBV2	.	TRBJ1-2	.	ASSELTGPYGYT
TRBV7-2	.	TRBJ2-3	.	ASSLSWGTGNTQY